The clone carrying this T cell receptor beta chain was recorded at least ten times. V lost 1 base and J lost 1, with 11 bases in between. CDR1 is LGHDT, CDR2 YNNKEL, per germline (reference sequence). The CDR3 has 16 amino acids. Priming of first-strand cDNA relied on TRAV- and TRBV-specific primers (covering alpha and beta chains). TCR amplification involved 15 to 25 PCR cycles with a constant-region primer and V-primer adapter. TCRdb re-called the reads through MiXCR, storing one row per CDR3 protein. The top ten clones hold roughly 5.8% of a sample with around 33,000 distinct CDR3 sequences, less than 65% of them seen once. This specimen belongs to a study of low-dose radiotherapy and immunotherapy resistance in tumors. Study in general: Dosing for Cohort 2 consisted of 1 Gy per fraction every two weeks, reaching a total of 13 Gy over 26 weeks.

Specified time point: after trial treatment. This sample's treatment: LDRT plus nivolumab, ipilimumab, low-dose cyclophosphamide and aspirin (RACIN trial). Donors received a regimen that comprised nivolumab, ipilimumab, aspirin, low-dose cyclophosphamide and low-dose radiotherapy. This TCR derives from a male donor with gallbladder cancer. The rearrangement links TRBV3-1 to TRBJ2-1; D not certain. This specimen consisted of PBMCs, obtained after low-dose radiotherapy plus immunotherapy. In DNA, the CDR3 is TGTGCCAGCAGCCAAGTGTCAGGTGGTTCCTACAATGAGCAGTTCTTC. Protein product: CASSQVSGGSYNEQFF.